Described below is a single TCR beta chain sequence and its context. This entry belongs to a study of blood T cell repertoires in COVID-19. Study as a whole: Collection of acute and convalescent COVID-19 samples took place in the United States, Italy and Spain. Nucleic acid was either cDNA or gDNA, and it came from T cells, B-cell-depleted T cells, or PBMCs.

Original analysis: From reference gene primer amplification, estimates of nucleated cell counts were derived. Assay: immunoSEQ multiplex PCR; the TCRdb copy retains only in-frame clones and omits some. The V and J calls and clone size come from that table; D and trimming were worked out from the DNA. The sample lists almost 55,000 clones; 80% to 90% were seen once. This CDR3 is built from 14 residues. Germline V gene lookup returns CDR1 LNHNV and CDR2 YYDKDF (reference sequence). V lost 7 bases and J 12 bases, leaving 24 bases between the germline ends. The chain joins TRBV15 to TRBJ1-1; D is uncertain. This sequence originates from a human donor in a cohort sampled during active COVID-19. Sequenced input: peripheral blood. The DNA of the CDR3 is TGTGCCACCAAAGAAGGCCCGGTGGGCAGGATCACTTTCTTT. Protein product: CATKEGPVGRITFF.